The 20 T cell receptor beta chains given below trace back to one sample, sequenced in a study of T cells in Graves' hyperthyroidism and ophthalmopathy. The TCR beta CDR3 regions underwent amplification using RNA transcripts as the source. RT-PCR in the first round (using the HTBI primer set) targeted the TCR CDR3. TCRdb re-called the multiplex PCR reads through MiXCR, storing one row per CDR3 protein. The sample has around 450,000 distinct CDR3 sequences; less than 20% are singletons. Material for sequencing was blood. The receptor set was obtained from a woman under 30 with Graves' hyperthyroidism.

This clonotype was detected many times. One end of the junction fails to match germline, which may point to a read error. The J gene is TRBJ2-3, the V gene TRBV7-7; the D call may be TRBD1 or TRBD2 (5 bases each). This CDR3 is built from 15 residues. Germline CDR1 and CDR2: SSHAT and FNYEAQ (reference sequence). This CDR3 is CASSLSSWGTDTQYF. The DNA of the CDR3 is TGTGCTAGCAGCTTAAGTAGTTGGGGGACAGATACGCAGTATTTT.

Regarding this clonotype: One end of the junction is discordant with germline, which a read error may explain. CDR3 in amino acids: CASSLTGNAEAFF. The CDR3 DNA follows: TGTGCCAGCAGTTTGACGGGGAACGCTGAAGCTTTCTTT. This chain connects TRBV12-3 or TRBV12-4 to TRBJ1-1, with D uncertain. The CDR3 is 13 amino acids.

This clonotype was found a few times. The chain uses TRBV19 and TRBJ1-5, with D hard to call. The CDR3 consists of 13 residues. V was trimmed by 5 bases and J by 5 bases, leaving 10 bases between them. In germline, CDR1 is LNHDA, CDR2 SQIVND (reference sequence). CDR3 bases: TGTGCCAGTAGTTTGGGTTGGGATCAGCCCCAGCATTTT. Its translation: CASSLGWDQPQHF.

The chain joins TRBV25-1 to TRBJ1-1; TRBD1 agrees at 9 bases. Trimming removed 4 bases from V and 0 bases from J; junction bases left unmatched: 6. This CDR3 spans 16 amino acids. CDR1 and CDR2 (germline): MGHDK, SYGVNS. The CDR3 region has the DNA TGTGCCAGCAGTGGTGGGACAGGGTCGTTGAACACTGAAGCTTTCTTT. It encodes CASSGGTGSLNTEAFF.

This clonotype has ten or more counts. The CDR3 nucleotides are TGTGCCACCAGTGATTGGGGGACTAGCGGGAGGTTGGAAGAGACCCAGTACTTC. Translation gives CATSDWGTSGRLEETQYF. The chain joins TRBV24-1 to TRBJ2-5, with 15 bases lining up with TRBD2. CDR3 length equals 18 residues. V gave up 2 bases and J gave up 3 bases; unmatched junction bases: 6. The germline V gene has CDR1 KGHDR and CDR2 SFDVKD.

J is TRBJ1-1 and V is TRBV19; 8 bases match TRBD1. Trimming cost V 7 bases and J 8 bases; bases outside gene matches: 9. This CDR3 is 13 amino acids long. From germline, CDR1 is LNHDA and CDR2 SQIVND (reference sequence). The CDR3 is CASIPGTGLEAFF. The DNA for the CDR3 is TGTGCCAGTATCCCCGGGACAGGTCTCGAAGCTTTCTTT.

The rearrangement links TRBV9 to TRBJ2-4; a possible D gene is TRBD2 (6 bases). Trimming took off 0 bases at V and 0 bases at J, with 10 bases between the two ends. Germline CDR1 reads SGDLS; CDR2 reads YYNGEE. CDR3 length equals 16 residues. Written as DNA, the CDR3 is TGTGCCAGCAGCGTAGGAGGGGAGGTAGCCAAAAACATTCAGTACTTC. Its protein is CASSVGGEVAKNIQYF.

The sample holds many counts of this clonotype. The J gene is TRBJ2-7, the V gene TRBV10-3; 10 positions match TRBD2. The CDR3 consists of 16 residues. CDR1 ENHRY and CDR2 SYGVKD come from the germline V gene. Trimming at V came to 0 bases and at J to 3 bases, leaving 5 bases not matched to a gene. The CDR3 DNA follows: TGTGCCATCAGTGAGTCGGTGGCTAGCGGGGGCTACGAGCAGTACTTC. It codes for CAISESVASGGYEQYF.

The sample holds many counts of this clonotype. This chain links TRBV11-2 with TRBJ1-6; 7 bases agree with TRBD1. Germline V gene data show CDR1 as SGHAT and CDR2 as FQNNGV. The CDR3 sequence is 16 residues long. J lost 0 bases, V lost 4 bases, and 3 bases had no gene match. This chain's CDR3 is CASSSQGPSYNSPLHF. CDR3 bases: TGTGCCAGCAGCTCACAGGGGCCCTCCTATAATTCACCCCTCCACTTT.

This chain joins TRBV20-1 and TRBJ2-3; D is perhaps TRBD2 (5 bases). V lost 5 bases and J lost 2, with 23 bases in between. The V gene's germline CDR1 is DFQATT and CDR2 SNEGSKA (reference sequence). The CDR3 has 17 amino acids. CDR3 residues: CSASPPGPGEFTDTQYF. Written as DNA, the CDR3 is TGCAGTGCTTCCCCTCCCGGGCCTGGGGAGTTCACAGATACGCAGTATTTT.

The chain employs TRBV2 and TRBJ1-2; no definite D call. V lost 4 bases and J 4 bases, leaving 10 bases between the germline ends. Germline V lookup: CDR1 SNHLY, CDR2 FYNNEI. The CDR3 has 13 residues. Here the CDR3 reads CASSGSLVYGYTF. CDR3 nucleotide sequence: TGTGCCAGCAGTGGATCACTAGTCTATGGCTACACCTTC. Full variable domain (outside the CDR3, taken from reference TRBV2 and TRBJ1-2): EPEVTQTPSHQVTQMGQEVILRCVPISNHLYFYWYRQILGQKVEFLVSFYNNEISEKSEIFDDQFSVERPDGSNFTLKIRSTKLEDSAMYFCASSGSLVYGYTFGSGTRLTVV.

A word on this clonotype: The CDR3 does not end in the conserved phenylalanine or tryptophan, so this is likely a read error. This chain joins TRBV6-4 and TRBJ1-1, with D possibly TRBD1 on 6 matching bases. CDR1 MRHNA and CDR2 SNTAGT come from the germline V gene. CDR3 size: 15 residues. Deletions cut 2 bases from V and 3 bases from J, with 13 bases between. For the CDR3, the DNA is TGTGCCAGCAGTGACCGCTCAGGGGCGTACACTGAAGCTTTCCTT. It is translated as CASSDRSGAYTEAFL.

This clonotype was picked up a small number of times. The chain links TRBV6-2 or TRBV6-3 to TRBJ2-7, with TRBD1 as a possible D gene (6 bases). The CDR3 has 13 amino acids. In germline, CDR1 is MNHEY, CDR2 SVGEGT. V was clipped by 5 bases and J by 5 bases, with 13 bases between them. The CDR3 region is CASSRSRGHEQYF. CDR3 DNA sequence: TGTGCCAGCAGTCGCAGCAGGGGACACGAGCAGTACTTC.

This clonotype was seen repeatedly, ten times or more. The chain carries TRBV29-1 and TRBJ2-1; D possibly matches TRBD1 or TRBD2 (5 bases each). Trimming removed 5 bases from V and 0 bases from J, with 11 bases in between. This CDR3 comprises 14 residues. In germline, CDR1 is SQVTM, CDR2 ANQGSEA. CDR3 nucleotide sequence: TGCAGCGTTAAGAAGGGGAGCTCCTACAATGAGCAGTTCTTC. Its protein product is CSVKKGSSYNEQFF.

The sample holds many counts of this clonotype. CDR3 protein: CASSYLAGGIGELFF. CDR3 nucleotide sequence: TGTGCCAGCAGCTACCTAGCGGGTGGCATCGGGGAGCTGTTTTTT. The rearrangement uses TRBV7-8 and TRBJ2-2; 8 bases are shared with TRBD2. Germline V lookup: CDR1 SGHVS, CDR2 FQNEAQ. The CDR3 spans 15 residues. V shed 4 bases, J shed 7 bases, and the junction held 8 bases outside the gene matches.

This clonotype was picked up many times. The chain has TRBV2 and TRBJ2-1; D is possibly TRBD1 (6 bases). The V end was cut by 5 bases, the J end by 8 bases, with 19 bases between. This CDR3 is 15 amino acids long. From germline, CDR1 is SNHLY and CDR2 FYNNEI. CDR3 sequence reads: CASSPGRGRSDEQFF. In DNA, the CDR3 is TGTGCCAGCAGTCCCGGCAGGGGTAGGTCGGATGAGCAGTTCTTC.

This clonotype has a count of ten or more. The chain employs TRBV2 and TRBJ2-1, with D possibly matching TRBD1 (5 bases). CDR3 length equals 14 residues. Trimming took off 5 bases at V and 2 bases at J, with 10 bases between the two ends. Per germline, CDR1 SNHLY and CDR2 FYNNEI. The CDR3 coding sequence is TGTGCCAGCAGTTATACAGGAACCTACAATGAGCAGTTCTTC. Its translation is CASSYTGTYNEQFF.

The V gene is TRBV7-9, the J gene TRBJ1-2, with 8 bases lining up with TRBD1. Germline CDR1 is SEHNR and CDR2 is FQNEAQ (reference sequence). V lost 3 bases, J lost 7 bases, and 13 bases stayed unmatched. The CDR3 is made up of 16 amino acids. CDR3 residues: CASSLKDREPLTGYTF. For the CDR3, the DNA is TGTGCCAGCAGCTTGAAGGACAGGGAGCCCTTGACTGGCTACACCTTC.

The sample holds many counts of this clonotype. The rearrangement uses TRBV20-1 and TRBJ2-7; 9 positions agree with TRBD2. The V gene end was trimmed by 0 bases and the J gene end by 6 bases; junction bases not matched to a gene: 6. The CDR3 is made up of 14 amino acids. Looked up from germline, CDR1 is DFQATT and CDR2 is SNEGSKA (reference sequence). CDR3 in amino acids: CSARDQREVGEQYF. The CDR3 coding sequence is TGCAGTGCTAGAGACCAGCGGGAGGTCGGCGAGCAGTACTTC.

This clonotype appeared many times. The rearrangement uses TRBV29-1 and TRBJ2-1; D may match TRBD1 or TRBD2 (5 bases each). The CDR3 is made up of 16 amino acids. Trimming cost V 0 bases and J 1 base, with 13 bases left between them. Germline lookup yields CDR1 SQVTM and CDR2 ANQGSEA. CDR3 bases: TGCAGCGTTGAAGACCCAGGGAGAGAGTCCTACAATGAGCAGTTCTTC. Its translation: CSVEDPGRESYNEQFF.